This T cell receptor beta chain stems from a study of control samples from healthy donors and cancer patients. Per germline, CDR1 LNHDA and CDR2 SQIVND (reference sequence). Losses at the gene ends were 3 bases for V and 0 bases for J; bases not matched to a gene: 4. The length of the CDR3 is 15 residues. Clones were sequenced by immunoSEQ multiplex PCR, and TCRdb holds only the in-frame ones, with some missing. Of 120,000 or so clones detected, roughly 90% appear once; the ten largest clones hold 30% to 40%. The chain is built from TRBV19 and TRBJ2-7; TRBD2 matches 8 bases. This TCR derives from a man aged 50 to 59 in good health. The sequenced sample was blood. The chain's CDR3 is CASSMAGGSSYEQYF. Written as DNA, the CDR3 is TGTGCCAGTAGTATGGCGGGGGGTAGCTCCTACGAGCAGTACTTC.